This T cell receptor beta chain was recorded in a study of cytomegalovirus exposure and HLA in healthy donors (dated by TCRdb to about 2017). Regarding the research as a whole: According to a later analysis, one platform produced both the roughly 110 validation repertoires and the 550 to 800 repertoires of the first cohort. The study aimed to test whether signatures of past pathogen exposure could be identified by cataloging public T cell receptors. In addition to the first cohort of roughly 670 subjects, a separate validation cohort of approximately 130 different subjects was used. To predict cytomegalovirus infection status, the study brought together high-throughput TCR immunosequencing, statistical association of individual TCRs with disease status, and machine learning. Findings and caveats that apply to the study as a whole: It was suggested by the authors that the approach could potentially be generalized to other disease states and immunological phenotypes. A few of the identified cytomegalovirus-associated TCR beta chains were confirmed in vitro to be specific for cytomegalovirus antigens. All 110 or so repertoires were used to score co-occurrence in the validation cohort in a later analysis, because that analysis had no HLA typing for the cohort. The study listed over 150 TCR beta chains as associated with cytomegalovirus. The classifier was reported to diagnose cytomegalovirus status with high specificity and sensitivity in both the original cohort and the validation cohort. Subsequent analysis determined that TCRs grouped into clusters in the first cohort also showed a tendency toward co-occurrence across the 120 validation repertoires, and 94% of cluster scores exceeded 0. Most TCR sequences were seen in very few donors, while some public TCRs were found in many individuals.

Regarding this clone: The antigen this receptor binds is unknown. It has no much larger one-base neighbor in the sample; base qualities were not kept.

Library method: the immunoSEQ multiplex PCR assay. In the authors' own workflow: A statistical classification framework was built for diagnosing cytomegalovirus status from the catalog of TCR beta chain sequences. TCRdb's version of the immuneACCESS table is confined to in-frame rearrangements and falls short of the full clone set. An unresolved V gene accounts for under half of the shortfall where checked; the remainder is of unknown origin. The V and J calls and clone size come from that table; D and trimming were worked out from the DNA. The sample table holds about 200,000 clones, of which around 80% were seen once. Together, the top ten hold around 1.2% of the sample. Separate from the roughly 700-subject first cohort, the validation cohort of 90 to 150 subjects was the group to which the donors belonged. The CDR3 starts with the cysteine, ends with the phenylalanine, and has 16 residues. CDR3 DNA is the only sequence kept; it has 48 bases, read in frame from the first base. Trimming at the junction amounts to 0 bases on V and 4 bases on J, and the germline ends lie 14 bases apart. CDR1 and CDR2 (SGDLS, YYNGEE) derive from the germline V gene.

The chain links TRBV9 with TRBJ2-1; D gene: possibly TRBD2, on 7 matching bases. This receptor was identified in a young woman in good health and CMV-seronegative. The specimen was PBMCs. The CDR3 region reads CASSVGSGGRYNEQFF. The sequenced DNA: TGTGCCAGCAGCGTAGGATCGGGGGGCCGATACAATGAGCAGTTCTTC.